Listed below are T cell receptor beta chains from one sample, sequenced in a study of cytomegalovirus exposure and HLA in healthy donors. Generated by immunoSEQ multiplex PCR, the TCRdb table keeps only in-frame clones and is missing some. The data show 82,000 or so clones, 85% to 95% seen once. The sample comprised PBMCs. The receptors come from a man between 18 and 35 years old in good health and CMV-seronegative. Each CDR3 is given with its conserved first and last residue. Fields, in order: V gene, clone size, J gene, D gene, CDR3 DNA, CDR3 protein. The D gene is left open where the match is weak. Expanded clones get a size class; other rows say once, few or many, or leave the size out.

v_call: TRBV9
clone_size: once
j_call: TRBJ2-2
d_call: -
cdr3_nt: TGTGCCAGCACTACAGGGGGGGACACCGGGGAGCTGTTTTTT
cdr3_aa: CASTTGGDTGELFF

v_call: TRBV4-3
clone_size: -
j_call: TRBJ2-3
d_call: TRBD2
cdr3_nt: TGCGCCAGCAGCCAAGAATGGGCAGCGGGAGTCCACACAGATACGCAGTATTTT
cdr3_aa: CASSQEWAAGVHTDTQYF

v_call: TRBV18
clone_size: -
j_call: TRBJ1-2
d_call: TRBD1
cdr3_nt: TGTGCCAGCTCACCTCAAGGGACAGGGACTTCTAACTATGGCTACACCTTC
cdr3_aa: CASSPQGTGTSNYGYTF

v_call: TRBV7-9
clone_size: -
j_call: TRBJ1-3
d_call: -
cdr3_nt: TGTGCCAGCAGCTCAGAGAGGGGCGCGGGGCGAAACACCATATATTTT
cdr3_aa: CASSSERGAGRNTIYF

v_call: TRBV28
clone_size: -
j_call: TRBJ1-4
d_call: -
cdr3_nt: TGTGCCAGCAATGGCGGCCCGAGGAGGGCTAATGAAAAACTGTTTTTT
cdr3_aa: CASNGGPRRANEKLFF

v_call: TRBV2
clone_size: -
j_call: TRBJ1-5
d_call: -
cdr3_nt: TGTGCCAGCAGCCCTTCTAGGAATCAGCCCCAGCATTTT
cdr3_aa: CASSPSRNQPQHF

v_call: TRBV7-2
clone_size: -
j_call: TRBJ2-1
d_call: TRBD2
cdr3_nt: TGTGCCAGCAGCCCCGAGGTGGGGGCTAAGCGGGAGAACAATGAGCAGTTCTTC
cdr3_aa: CASSPEVGAKRENNEQFF

v_call: TRBV30
clone_size: -
j_call: TRBJ2-6
d_call: -
cdr3_nt: TGTGCCTGGAGTTCCTCGAGCGGGGCCAACGTCCTGACTTTC
cdr3_aa: CAWSSSSGANVLTF

v_call: TRBV5-4
clone_size: -
j_call: TRBJ2-5
d_call: TRBD2
cdr3_nt: TGTGCCAGCAGCTCCGGGACTAGCGGGGGGGCCTCCACCCAGTACTTC
cdr3_aa: CASSSGTSGGASTQYF

v_call: TRBV27
clone_size: -
j_call: TRBJ2-7
d_call: TRBD1
cdr3_nt: TGTGCCAGCAGACCAGGGACAGGGACCTACGAGCAGTACTTC
cdr3_aa: CASRPGTGTYEQYF

v_call: TRBV27
clone_size: few
j_call: TRBJ2-6
d_call: -
cdr3_nt: TGTGCCAGCAGCACCGTAGCGGTCCCCTCTGGGGCCAACGTCCTGACTTTC
cdr3_aa: CASSTVAVPSGANVLTF

v_call: TRBV19
clone_size: -
j_call: TRBJ2-7
d_call: -
cdr3_nt: TGTGCCAGTAGTATCAGCTCGCTTGGGGCCTCCTACGAGCAGTACTTC
cdr3_aa: CASSISSLGASYEQYF

v_call: TRBV4-3
clone_size: -
j_call: TRBJ1-2
d_call: -
cdr3_nt: TGCGCCAGCTCAACAACAGGGCCCTATGGCTACACCTTC
cdr3_aa: CASSTTGPYGYTF

v_call: TRBV7-2
clone_size: -
j_call: TRBJ2-7
d_call: TRBD2
cdr3_nt: TGTGCCAGCAGCCCTACTAGCGGCACCTACGAGCAGTACTTC
cdr3_aa: CASSPTSGTYEQYF

v_call: TRBV30
clone_size: -
j_call: TRBJ1-2
d_call: -
cdr3_nt: TGTGCCTGGCCCCCCCTTTTACTGGGCGATGGCTACACCTTC
cdr3_aa: CAWPPLLLGDGYTF

v_call: TRBV19
clone_size: -
j_call: TRBJ1-2
d_call: TRBD1
cdr3_nt: TGTGCCAGTAGTAAACCCGGGACAGGGGGCAGCTATGGCTACACCTTC
cdr3_aa: CASSKPGTGGSYGYTF

v_call: TRBV5-6
clone_size: -
j_call: TRBJ2-1
d_call: TRBD2
cdr3_nt: TGTGCCAGCAGCTTACTAGCGGGAGTGAATGAGCAGTTCTTC
cdr3_aa: CASSLLAGVNEQFF

v_call: TRBV29-1
clone_size: -
j_call: TRBJ2-7
d_call: -
cdr3_nt: TGCAGCGTTATAGCGGATTTTTACGAGCAGTACTTC
cdr3_aa: CSVIADFYEQYF

v_call: TRBV29-1
clone_size: -
j_call: TRBJ2-5
d_call: -
cdr3_nt: TGCAGCGTCTTCGGCAGGGGAAATCGAGAGACCCAGTACTTC
cdr3_aa: CSVFGRGNRETQYF

v_call: TRBV30
clone_size: once
j_call: TRBJ1-6
d_call: TRBD1
cdr3_nt: TGTGCCTGGACCTGGGACAGGAAATATTCACCCCTCCACTTT
cdr3_aa: CAWTWDRKYSPLHF

v_call: TRBV7-2
clone_size: -
j_call: TRBJ2-3
d_call: TRBD2
cdr3_nt: TGTGCCAGCAGCTTAGAGGGGGTTAGCGGGATCAACACAGATACGCAGTATTTT
cdr3_aa: CASSLEGVSGINTDTQYF

v_call: TRBV27
clone_size: -
j_call: TRBJ1-1
d_call: TRBD1
cdr3_nt: TGTGCCAGCAGTTTGAAAGGGGGCGCTCGGACTGAAGCTTTCTTT
cdr3_aa: CASSLKGGARTEAFF

v_call: TRBV27
clone_size: -
j_call: TRBJ1-5
d_call: -
cdr3_nt: TGTGCCAGCAGTTTATCGTCGGGTGCCAATCAGCCCCAGCATTTT
cdr3_aa: CASSLSSGANQPQHF

v_call: TRBV11-2
clone_size: -
j_call: TRBJ1-4
d_call: -
cdr3_nt: TGTGCCAGCAGCCTCGTGATGAGCACAACTAATGAAAAACTGTTTTTT
cdr3_aa: CASSLVMSTTNEKLFF

v_call: TRBV30
clone_size: once
j_call: TRBJ2-7
d_call: -
cdr3_nt: TGTGCCTGGAGTGTAACCCCCCTTGCGGCTAACGAGCAGTACTTC
cdr3_aa: CAWSVTPLAANEQYF

v_call: TRBV19
clone_size: -
j_call: TRBJ2-4
d_call: -
cdr3_nt: TGTGCCAGTAGTGATCACAGTAAAGCCAAAAACATTCAGTACTTC
cdr3_aa: CASSDHSKAKNIQYF

v_call: TRBV10-3
clone_size: -
j_call: TRBJ2-1
d_call: TRBD2
cdr3_nt: TGTGCCATCAGTGGTACTAGCGGCAATGAGCAGTTCTTC
cdr3_aa: CAISGTSGNEQFF

v_call: TRBV19
clone_size: -
j_call: TRBJ2-3
d_call: -
cdr3_nt: TGTGCCAGTAGTATAGTAGGCGGGCGAGGCACAGATACGCAGTATTTT
cdr3_aa: CASSIVGGRGTDTQYF

v_call: TRBV6-5
clone_size: -
j_call: TRBJ1-1
d_call: -
cdr3_nt: TGTGCCAGCAGCGGGTGGGCTGAAGCTTTCTTT
cdr3_aa: CASSGWAEAFF

v_call: TRBV19
clone_size: -
j_call: TRBJ1-1
d_call: TRBD1
cdr3_nt: TGTGCCAGTAGCATCACAGGGGGAGCTAGAGCTTTCTTT
cdr3_aa: CASSITGGARAFF

v_call: TRBV7-2
clone_size: -
j_call: TRBJ1-1
d_call: -
cdr3_nt: TGTGCCAGCAACCTAATCCCGGGGGTAAACACTGAAGCTTTCTTT
cdr3_aa: CASNLIPGVNTEAFF

v_call: TRBV7-2
clone_size: -
j_call: TRBJ2-1
d_call: -
cdr3_nt: TGTGCCAGCAGCCCTTCCAATGAGCAGTTCTTC
cdr3_aa: CASSPSNEQFF

v_call: TRBV7-3
clone_size: -
j_call: TRBJ1-5
d_call: -
cdr3_nt: TGTGCCAGCAGCTTACAAGCCAATCAGCCCCAGCATTTT
cdr3_aa: CASSLQANQPQHF

v_call: TRBV5-1
clone_size: -
j_call: TRBJ1-3
d_call: -
cdr3_nt: TGCGCCAGCAGCGTGGGACACTCTGGAAACACCATATATTTT
cdr3_aa: CASSVGHSGNTIYF

v_call: TRBV7-2
clone_size: -
j_call: TRBJ2-5
d_call: TRBD2
cdr3_nt: TGTGCCAGCAGACGGACTAGCTTAGGCGAGACCCAGTACTTC
cdr3_aa: CASRRTSLGETQYF

v_call: TRBV30
clone_size: -
j_call: TRBJ2-5
d_call: -
cdr3_nt: TGTGCCTGTTTTAGACAGGGAGGAGAGACCCAGTACTTC
cdr3_aa: CACFRQGGETQYF

v_call: TRBV15
clone_size: -
j_call: TRBJ1-1
d_call: -
cdr3_nt: TGTGCCACCAGCAGAGATAAACAGGGCGCTGAAGCTTTCTTT
cdr3_aa: CATSRDKQGAEAFF

v_call: TRBV6-5
clone_size: -
j_call: TRBJ1-2
d_call: -
cdr3_nt: TGTGCCAGCAGTTCCGGAGGTTTCTATGGCTACACCTTC
cdr3_aa: CASSSGGFYGYTF

v_call: TRBV18
clone_size: -
j_call: TRBJ1-2
d_call: -
cdr3_nt: TGTGCCAGCTCACCATCGGTCCCGGTTGCCCCCCTCGTCTATGGCTACACCTTC
cdr3_aa: CASSPSVPVAPLVYGYTF

v_call: TRBV6-5
clone_size: -
j_call: TRBJ1-2
d_call: TRBD1
cdr3_nt: TGTGCCAGCAGTGGGAGGACAGGGAACGGCTACACCTTC
cdr3_aa: CASSGRTGNGYTF

v_call: TRBV29-1
clone_size: -
j_call: TRBJ2-7
d_call: TRBD2
cdr3_nt: TGCAGCGTTTTAGCGGGAGGGCGGGGCGAGCAGTACTTC
cdr3_aa: CSVLAGGRGEQYF

v_call: TRBV5-1
clone_size: once
j_call: TRBJ2-2
d_call: -
cdr3_nt: TGCGCCAGCAGCTTGGCGACAGCCCCAGCCGGGGAGCTGTTTTTT
cdr3_aa: CASSLATAPAGELFF

v_call: TRBV29-1
clone_size: -
j_call: TRBJ1-2
d_call: -
cdr3_nt: TGCAGCGCCCGGACAGATTTAAACTATGGCTACACCTTC
cdr3_aa: CSARTDLNYGYTF

v_call: TRBV6-5
clone_size: -
j_call: TRBJ2-1
d_call: TRBD2
cdr3_nt: TGTGCCAGCAGTTACCCAAAGCGGGGGGGTACATATGAGCAGTTCTTC
cdr3_aa: CASSYPKRGGTYEQFF

v_call: TRBV7-9
clone_size: -
j_call: TRBJ1-1
d_call: -
cdr3_nt: TGTGCCAGCAGCTTACGGTCACAGGGAGACACTGAAGCTTTCTTT
cdr3_aa: CASSLRSQGDTEAFF

v_call: TRBV11-3
clone_size: once
j_call: TRBJ1-2
d_call: TRBD1
cdr3_nt: TGTGCCAGCAGCTTAGAGGGCCGACGCAGGGGGGAAGGTGGCTACACCTTC
cdr3_aa: CASSLEGRRRGEGGYTF

v_call: TRBV7-8
clone_size: -
j_call: TRBJ2-7
d_call: -
cdr3_nt: TGTGCCAGCAGCTTAGGACAGTTCTACGAGCAGTACTTC
cdr3_aa: CASSLGQFYEQYF

v_call: TRBV27
clone_size: -
j_call: TRBJ1-4
d_call: -
cdr3_nt: TGTGCCAGCAGTTCCCCTGTGCCCCCCCTCGGAAAACTGTTTTTT
cdr3_aa: CASSSPVPPLGKLFF

v_call: TRBV9
clone_size: once
j_call: TRBJ2-5
d_call: TRBD2
cdr3_nt: TGTGCCAGCAGCGTAGATTCAGGGAGGGCGGAGACCCAGTACTTC
cdr3_aa: CASSVDSGRAETQYF

v_call: TRBV19
clone_size: -
j_call: TRBJ1-5
d_call: -
cdr3_nt: TGTGCCAGTAGTTGGACAGTGTATAAGCCCCAGCATTTT
cdr3_aa: CASSWTVYKPQHF

v_call: TRBV5-1
clone_size: -
j_call: TRBJ1-1
d_call: -
cdr3_nt: TGCGCCAGCAGCGGAGGGACGGCCGGGACTGAAGCTTTCTTT
cdr3_aa: CASSGGTAGTEAFF

v_call: TRBV20-1
clone_size: -
j_call: TRBJ2-5
d_call: -
cdr3_nt: TGCAGTGCTCCTATAAAAGAGACCCAGTACTTC
cdr3_aa: CSAPIKETQYF

v_call: TRBV28
clone_size: -
j_call: TRBJ2-6
d_call: -
cdr3_nt: TGTGCCAGCAGTTTAATTATTCAGGGGCTCTCTGGGGCCAACGTCCTGACTTTC
cdr3_aa: CASSLIIQGLSGANVLTF

v_call: TRBV7-2
clone_size: -
j_call: TRBJ2-1
d_call: TRBD2
cdr3_nt: TGTGCCAGCAGCTTAGCAAGCGGGAGGGCCAACCATGAGCAGTTCTTC
cdr3_aa: CASSLASGRANHEQFF